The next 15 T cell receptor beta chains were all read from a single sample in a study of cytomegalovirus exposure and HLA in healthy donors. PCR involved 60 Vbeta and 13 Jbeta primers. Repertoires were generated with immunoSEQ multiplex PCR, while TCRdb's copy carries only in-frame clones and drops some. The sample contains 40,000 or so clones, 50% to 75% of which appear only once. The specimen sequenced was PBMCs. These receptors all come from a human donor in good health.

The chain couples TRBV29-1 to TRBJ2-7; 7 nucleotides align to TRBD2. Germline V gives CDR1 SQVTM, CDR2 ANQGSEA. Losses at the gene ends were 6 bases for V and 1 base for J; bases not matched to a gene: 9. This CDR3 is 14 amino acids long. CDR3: CSVVGPGGSYEQYF. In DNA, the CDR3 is TGCAGCGTCGTGGGTCCGGGGGGTTCCTACGAGCAGTACTTC.

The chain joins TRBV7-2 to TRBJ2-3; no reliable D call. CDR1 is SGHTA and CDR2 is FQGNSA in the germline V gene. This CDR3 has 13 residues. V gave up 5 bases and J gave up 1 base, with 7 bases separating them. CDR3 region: CASSPRGTDTQYF. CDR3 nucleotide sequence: TGTGCCAGCAGCCCCCGAGGCACAGATACGCAGTATTTT.

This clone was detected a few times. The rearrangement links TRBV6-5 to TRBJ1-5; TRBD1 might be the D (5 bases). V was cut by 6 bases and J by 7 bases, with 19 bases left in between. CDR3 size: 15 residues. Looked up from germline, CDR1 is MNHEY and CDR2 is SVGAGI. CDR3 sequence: CASSQQGRLGQPQHF. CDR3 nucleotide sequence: TGTGCCAGCAGCCAGCAGGGTAGGCTTGGACAGCCCCAGCATTTT.

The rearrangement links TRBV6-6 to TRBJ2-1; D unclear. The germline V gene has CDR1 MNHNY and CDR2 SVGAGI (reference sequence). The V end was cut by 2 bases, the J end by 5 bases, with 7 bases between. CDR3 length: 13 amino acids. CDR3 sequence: CASSYPPNNEQFF. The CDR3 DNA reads TGTGCCAGCAGTTACCCGCCTAACAATGAGCAGTTCTTC.

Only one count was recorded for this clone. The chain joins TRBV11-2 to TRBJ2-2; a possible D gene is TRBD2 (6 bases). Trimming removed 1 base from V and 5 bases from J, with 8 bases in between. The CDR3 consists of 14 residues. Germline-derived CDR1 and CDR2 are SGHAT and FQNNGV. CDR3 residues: CASSLVGGTGELFF. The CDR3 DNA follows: TGTGCCAGCAGCTTAGTGGGGGGTACCGGGGAGCTGTTTTTT.

CDR3 DNA sequence: TGTGCCCGAGGGACTAGCGGGGCCCTATCGTACTTC. Protein product: CARGTSGALSYF. The V and J genes are TRBV30 and TRBJ2-5; TRBD2 agrees at 13 bases. V dropped 8 bases and J dropped 13; count of bases not matched to a gene: 10. CDR1 and CDR2 (germline): GTSNPN, SVGIG (reference sequence). This CDR3 is built from 12 residues.

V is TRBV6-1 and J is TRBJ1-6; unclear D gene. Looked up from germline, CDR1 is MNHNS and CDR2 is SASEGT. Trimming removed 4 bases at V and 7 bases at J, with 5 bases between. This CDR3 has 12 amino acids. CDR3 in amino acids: CASSAPNSPLHF. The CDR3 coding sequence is TGTGCCAGCAGTGCCCCAAATTCACCCCTCCACTTT.

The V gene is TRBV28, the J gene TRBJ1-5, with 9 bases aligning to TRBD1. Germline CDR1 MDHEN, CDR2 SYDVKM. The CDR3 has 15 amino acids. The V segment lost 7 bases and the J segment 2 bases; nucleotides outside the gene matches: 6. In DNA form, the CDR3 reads TGTGCCAGCACCACAGGGGGCGCGGGCAATCAGCCCCAGCATTTT. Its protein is CASTTGGAGNQPQHF.

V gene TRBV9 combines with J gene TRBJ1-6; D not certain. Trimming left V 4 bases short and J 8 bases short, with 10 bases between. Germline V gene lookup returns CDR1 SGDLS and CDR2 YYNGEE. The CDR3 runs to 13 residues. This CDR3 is CASSSWLDSPLHF. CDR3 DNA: TGTGCCAGCAGCTCATGGCTGGATTCACCCCTCCACTTT.

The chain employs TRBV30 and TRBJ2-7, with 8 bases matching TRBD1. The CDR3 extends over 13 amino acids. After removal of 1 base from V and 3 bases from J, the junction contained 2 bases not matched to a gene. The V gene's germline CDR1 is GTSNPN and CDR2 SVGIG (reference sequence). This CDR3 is CAWSGTGIYEQYF. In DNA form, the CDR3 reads TGTGCCTGGAGTGGGACAGGGATCTACGAGCAGTACTTC.

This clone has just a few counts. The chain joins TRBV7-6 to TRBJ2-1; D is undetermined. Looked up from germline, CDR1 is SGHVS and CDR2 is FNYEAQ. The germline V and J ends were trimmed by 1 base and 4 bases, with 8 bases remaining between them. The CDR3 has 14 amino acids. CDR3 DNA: TGTGCCAGCAGCTTAGACTTCCTTTACAATGAGCAGTTCTTC. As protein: CASSLDFLYNEQFF.

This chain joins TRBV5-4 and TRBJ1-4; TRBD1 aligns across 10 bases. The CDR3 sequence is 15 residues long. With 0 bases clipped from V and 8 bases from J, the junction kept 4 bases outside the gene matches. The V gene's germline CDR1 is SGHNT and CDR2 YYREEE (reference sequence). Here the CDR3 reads CASSLGTGGREKLFF. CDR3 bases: TGTGCCAGCAGCTTGGGGACAGGGGGTCGGGAAAAACTGTTTTTT.

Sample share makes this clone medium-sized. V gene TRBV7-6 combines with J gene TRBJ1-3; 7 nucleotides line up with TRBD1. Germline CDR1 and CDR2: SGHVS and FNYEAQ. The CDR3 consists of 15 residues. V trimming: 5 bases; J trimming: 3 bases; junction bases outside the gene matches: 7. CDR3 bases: TGTGCCAGCAGCCCAACAGGGGTTGATGGAAACACCATATATTTT. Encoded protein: CASSPTGVDGNTIYF.

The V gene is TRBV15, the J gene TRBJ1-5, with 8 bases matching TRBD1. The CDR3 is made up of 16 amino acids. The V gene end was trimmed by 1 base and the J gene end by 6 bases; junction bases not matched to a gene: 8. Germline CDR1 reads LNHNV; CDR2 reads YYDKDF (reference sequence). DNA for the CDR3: TGTGCCACCAGCAGAGGTACACAGGGGGTCAGTCAGCCCCAGCATTTT. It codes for CATSRGTQGVSQPQHF.

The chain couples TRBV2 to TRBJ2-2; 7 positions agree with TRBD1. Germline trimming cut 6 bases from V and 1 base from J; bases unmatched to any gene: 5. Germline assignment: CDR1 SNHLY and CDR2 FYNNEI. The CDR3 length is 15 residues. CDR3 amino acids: CASRDRDLNTGELFF. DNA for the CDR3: TGTGCCAGCAGAGACAGGGACCTGAACACCGGGGAGCTGTTTTTT.